This entry concerns a single T cell receptor beta chain. Its target is unknown. Before the COVID-19 pandemic, during about 2011-2019, CD4+ T cells were taken from unexposed donors. CD4+ T cells were isolated from the cells after nine to eleven days of culture. The entry originates in a study of CD4 T cells in relation to SARS-CoV-2 and coronaviruses. Some clones are missing from TCRdb's copy, which holds only in-frame ones; the method was immunoSEQ multiplex PCR. The sample has fewer than 25,000 clones; over 60% are singletons. The material sequenced was CD4+ T cells from PBMCs, cultured in vitro. This receptor was taken from a human donor in good health.

CDR3 nucleotides: TGCGCCAGCAGTAGAGACCGGGACATGAACACTGAAGCTTTCTTT. Translation: CASSRDRDMNTEAFF. The chain carries TRBV10-1 and TRBJ1-1; tentative D call: TRBD1 (6 bases). The CDR3 consists of 15 residues. Germline CDR1 WNHNN, CDR2 SYGVQD (reference sequence). V was shortened by 5 bases and J by 0 bases, with 13 bases between the two germline ends.